Listed below are T cell receptor beta chains from one sample, sequenced in a study of shared clonotypes between healthy human individuals. Data came from immunoSEQ multiplex PCR; TCRdb stores just in-frame clones and leaves some out. The sample records about 1.5 million clones, 95% to 99% being singletons. The specimen sequenced was naive CD4+ T cells sorted from blood. The receptors were sampled from a young man in good health. Each CDR3 is given with its conserved first and last residue. D genes are given only for firm matches. Size is omitted from some rows. Given values are once, few, many or a class for expanded clones.

clone size	V gene	D gene	J gene	CDR3 protein	CDR3 DNA
.	TRBV18	TRBD1	TRBJ2-2	CASSTQEWTGGPHANTGELFF	TGTGCCAGCTCAACCCAGGAGTGGACAGGGGGCCCTCACGCGAACACCGGGGAGCTGTTTTTT
.	TRBV5-5	.	TRBJ2-1	CASSITEGSNEQFF	TGTGCCAGCAGCATAACAGAAGGTTCCAATGAGCAGTTCTTC
.	TRBV6-5	.	TRBJ2-1	CASSYGSTSEQFF	TGTGCCAGCAGTTACGGTTCTACCAGTGAGCAGTTCTTC
.	TRBV28	.	TRBJ2-2	CASRGVGELFF	TGTGCCAGCAGGGGTGTCGGGGAGCTGTTTTTT
once	TRBV6-1	TRBD1	TRBJ2-5	CASIRDRESETQYF	TGTGCCAGCATAAGGGACAGGGAATCAGAGACCCAGTACTTC
.	TRBV5-1	TRBD2	TRBJ2-1	CASSAGLADYNEQFF	TGCGCCAGCAGCGCGGGACTAGCGGACTACAATGAGCAGTTCTTC
.	TRBV6-6	TRBD1	TRBJ2-7	CASTKDRGSYEQYF	TGTGCCAGCACGAAGGACAGGGGATCCTACGAGCAGTACTTC
.	TRBV29-1	TRBD1	TRBJ2-7	CSVEAGRDRAFEQYF	TGCAGCGTTGAAGCGGGGCGGGACAGGGCATTCGAGCAGTACTTC
.	TRBV18	TRBD1	TRBJ1-1	CASSAGQGNTEAFF	TGTGCCAGCTCAGCGGGACAGGGGAACACTGAAGCTTTCTTT
.	TRBV27	.	TRBJ2-3	CASSRISGAHMGQYF	TGTGCCAGCAGCCGGATATCGGGGGCTCACATGGGGCAGTATTTT
.	TRBV29-1	TRBD1	TRBJ2-7	CSVGTGGVGEQYF	TGCAGCGTTGGGACAGGGGGCGTGGGGGAGCAGTACTTC
.	TRBV6-1	.	TRBJ1-1	CASRAPLGGATEAFF	TGTGCCAGCAGAGCCCCCTTGGGAGGGGCCACTGAAGCTTTCTTT
.	TRBV30	.	TRBJ2-7	CAWSLEGVGEQYF	TGTGCCTGGAGCTTAGAGGGAGTGGGCGAGCAGTACTTC
.	TRBV11-2	.	TRBJ2-2	CASSLQGKTTGELFF	TGTGCCAGCAGCTTGCAGGGTAAAACCACCGGGGAGCTGTTTTTT
.	TRBV19	.	TRBJ1-1	CASRVQGSAKNTEAFF	TGTGCCAGTAGAGTCCAGGGTTCGGCAAAGAACACTGAAGCTTTCTTT
.	TRBV29-1	.	TRBJ2-5	CSVSGTTLETQYF	TGCAGCGTCTCCGGGACAACTTTAGAGACCCAGTACTTC
.	TRBV5-1	.	TRBJ2-5	CASSPRTWVETQYF	TGCGCCAGCAGCCCGAGGACCTGGGTAGAGACCCAGTACTTC
.	TRBV18	.	TRBJ2-5	CASSPSRETQYF	TGTGCCAGCTCACCCTCGAGGGAGACCCAGTACTTC
.	TRBV5-8	.	TRBJ2-7	CASSLGFWEQYF	TGTGCCAGCAGCTTGGGTTTTTGGGAGCAGTACTTC
.	TRBV5-1	.	TRBJ1-1	CASSRTGIPNTEAFF	TGCGCCAGCAGCAGAACAGGAATTCCCAACACTGAAGCTTTCTTT
.	TRBV5-1	.	TRBJ1-4	CASSPTPSDEKLFF	TGCGCCAGCAGCCCGACCCCGAGTGATGAAAAACTGTTTTTT
.	TRBV19	TRBD2	TRBJ2-7	CASSTIAGGAEQYF	TGTGCCAGTAGTACGATAGCGGGAGGGGCCGAGCAGTACTTC
.	TRBV29-1	.	TRBJ2-7	CSVARVGYEQYF	TGCAGCGTTGCCAGGGTTGGATACGAGCAGTACTTC
.	TRBV28	.	TRBJ2-3	CASSEKSGFLGDTQYF	TGTGCCAGCAGTGAAAAGTCGGGTTTCTTGGGAGATACGCAGTATTTT
.	TRBV2	.	TRBJ2-7	CASNGPIYEQYF	TGTGCCAGCAACGGACCAATCTACGAGCAGTACTTC
.	TRBV5-1	TRBD1	TRBJ2-7	CASSGKTGAAYEQYF	TGCGCCAGCAGCGGGAAGACAGGGGCGGCGTACGAGCAGTACTTC
.	TRBV7-3	TRBD2	TRBJ2-5	CASSLRGEETQYF	TGTGCCAGCAGCTTACGGGGGGAAGAGACCCAGTACTTC
.	TRBV18	.	TRBJ2-7	CASSGAKASYEQYF	TGTGCCAGCTCAGGTGCGAAGGCCTCCTACGAGCAGTACTTC
.	TRBV18	.	TRBJ2-1	CASSPVTRGYNEQFF	TGTGCCAGCTCACCGGTGACTAGGGGTTACAATGAGCAGTTCTTC
.	TRBV7-9	.	TRBJ2-3	CASSTGDWIRMDTQYF	TGTGCCAGCAGCACAGGGGACTGGATTAGGATGGATACGCAGTATTTT
.	TRBV28	.	TRBJ1-4	CASSSDAATNEKLFF	TGTGCCAGCAGCTCGGACGCAGCAACTAATGAAAAACTGTTTTTT
once	TRBV5-4	.	TRBJ2-5	CASSSNQETQYF	TGTGCCAGCAGTTCAAACCAAGAGACCCAGTACTTC
.	TRBV6-6	TRBD1	TRBJ1-1	CASSAPQGVTFF	TGTGCCAGCAGTGCCCCCCAGGGGGTAACTTTCTTT
.	TRBV5-3	.	TRBJ2-7	CATRSGGTHEQYF	TGTGCCACAAGGTCGGGTGGGACCCACGAGCAGTACTTC
.	TRBV5-1	.	TRBJ2-3	CASNSQAGTDTQYF	TGCGCCAGCAATTCGCAGGCCGGCACAGATACGCAGTATTTT
.	TRBV5-4	TRBD2	TRBJ2-1	CASSLTSGTPNNEQFF	TGTGCCAGCAGCTTAACTAGCGGGACCCCCAACAATGAGCAGTTCTTC
.	TRBV28	TRBD2	TRBJ2-3	CASRGVEWRESTDTQYF	TGTGCCAGCAGGGGAGTGGAGTGGCGGGAGAGCACAGATACGCAGTATTTT
.	TRBV7-9	TRBD2	TRBJ2-5	CASSTLAEETQYF	TGTGCCAGCAGCACACTAGCGGAAGAGACCCAGTACTTC
.	TRBV5-1	TRBD2	TRBJ2-5	CASSWGLAGGRLQETQYF	TGCGCCAGCAGCTGGGGACTAGCGGGAGGCCGACTCCAAGAGACCCAGTACTTC
.	TRBV2	.	TRBJ2-2	CATRGLTNTGELFF	TGTGCCACTAGGGGACTTACCAACACCGGGGAGCTGTTTTTT
.	TRBV5-1	.	TRBJ2-1	CASSLYGTGSYNEQFF	TGCGCCAGCAGCTTGTACGGGACCGGCTCCTACAATGAGCAGTTCTTC
.	TRBV5-4	.	TRBJ2-1	CASSLPGGPYNEQFF	TGTGCCAGCAGCTTGCCAGGAGGGCCGTACAATGAGCAGTTCTTC
once	TRBV18	.	TRBJ2-1	CASSPPGTSYNEQFF	TGTGCCAGCTCACCCCCCGGGACCTCCTACAATGAGCAGTTCTTC
.	TRBV11-2	TRBD2	TRBJ2-1	CASSLEKREAYNEQFF	TGTGCCAGCAGCCTCGAGAAGCGGGAGGCGTACAATGAGCAGTTCTTC
.	TRBV18	.	TRBJ1-4	CASSQGRDEKLFF	TGTGCCAGCTCACAGGGGAGAGATGAAAAACTGTTTTTT
once	TRBV6-1	.	TRBJ1-1	CASSEGGGTEAFF	TGTGCCAGCAGTGAGGGCGGGGGGACTGAAGCTTTCTTT
.	TRBV9	.	TRBJ2-3	CASSVPVWGDTQYF	TGTGCCAGCAGCGTGCCAGTCTGGGGGGATACGCAGTATTTT
.	TRBV25-1	.	TRBJ1-5	CASSVTGQNQPQHF	TGTGCCAGCAGTGTGACAGGACAGAATCAGCCCCAGCATTTT
.	TRBV7-6	.	TRBJ1-6	CASSLGSWVSPLHF	TGTGCCAGCAGCTTAGGATCCTGGGTCTCACCCCTCCACTTT
.	TRBV28	.	TRBJ2-5	CASSGAGKTGETQYF	TGTGCCAGCAGTGGCGCGGGGAAAACGGGGGAGACCCAGTACTTC
.	TRBV30	TRBD1	TRBJ1-2	CAWAPLRGRVIGYTF	TGTGCCTGGGCCCCGCTGAGGGGGCGGGTTATTGGGTACACCTTC
.	TRBV27	TRBD2	TRBJ2-7	CASSLSASGSYEQYF	TGTGCCAGCAGTTTATCCGCTAGCGGGAGCTACGAGCAGTACTTC
.	TRBV28	.	TRBJ2-7	CANPRPYQLALEQYF	TGTGCCAACCCGCGCCCCTACCAGCTAGCGCTCGAGCAGTACTTC